The next 14 T cell receptor beta chains were all read from a single sample in a study of identical twins. TCRdb recomputed calls from the 5' RACE reads with MiXCR, one row per CDR3 protein. The table shows around 280,000 distinct CDR3 sequences, with approximately 8.5% occurring only once. The sample was also reused in another study, on yellow fever vaccine responses in identical twins.

The sample taken for sequencing was memory (CD45RO+) T cells sorted from blood. The receptors shown here come from a woman in her late teens or twenties in good health.

The chain joins TRBV5-1 to TRBJ1-4; unclear D gene. CDR1 SGHRS and CDR2 YFSETQ come from the germline V gene. This CDR3 has 16 amino acids. Trimming shortened V by 0 bases and J by 0 bases, and 9 bases separated the two germline ends. The CDR3 loop reads CASSLAGSPTNEKLFF. For the CDR3, the DNA is TGCGCCAGCAGCTTGGCCGGGTCTCCAACTAATGAAAAACTGTTTTTT.

This clonotype was detected many times. This chain connects TRBV29-1 to TRBJ1-2; 9 bases align to TRBD1. The CDR3 length is 15 residues. V shed 5 bases and J 2 bases; nucleotides not matched to a gene: 9. Germline V CDR1 and CDR2: SQVTM, ANQGSEA. CDR3 nucleotide sequence: TGCAGCGTTTCCGCCGGGACAGGGAACAACTATGGCTACACCTTC. Translating it yields CSVSAGTGNNYGYTF.

This clonotype was observed at least ten times. The rearrangement uses TRBV11-2 and TRBJ1-6; D might be TRBD1 (5 bases). V lost 2 bases to trimming and J lost 7 bases, with 6 bases between them. The CDR3 loop spans 13 amino acids. Germline CDR1 is SGHAT and CDR2 is FQNNGV. DNA for the CDR3: TGTGCCAGCAGCTTACCAGGGAATTCACCCCTCCACTTT. Translation: CASSLPGNSPLHF.

The chain couples TRBV18 to TRBJ2-7; D possibly matches TRBD1 or TRBD2 (5 bases each). V was clipped by 3 bases and J by 4 bases, with 13 bases between them. The germline CDR1 and CDR2 sequences are KGHSH and LQKENI. The CDR3 has 14 residues. CDR3 sequence (DNA): TGTGCCAGCTCACCGGGACGCCCCATTTACGAGCAGTACGTC. It translates to CASSPGRPIYEQYV.

The sample holds many counts of this clonotype. The J gene is TRBJ2-5, the V gene TRBV4-1, with D maybe TRBD2 (5 bases). This CDR3 contains 14 residues. The V end lost 6 bases, the J end lost 0 bases, and 11 bases lay between the germline ends. Germline assignment: CDR1 MGHRA and CDR2 YSYEKL. In DNA form, the CDR3 reads TGCGCCAGCAGTGGAGGACCGTACCAAGAGACCCAGTACTTC. Amino acids: CASSGGPYQETQYF.

CDR3 in amino acids: CSAKGADTEAFF. CDR3 DNA: TGCAGTGCTAAGGGGGCAGACACTGAAGCTTTCTTT. The J gene is TRBJ1-1, the V gene TRBV20-1, with 7 nucleotides matching TRBD1. Germline values: CDR1 DFQATT, CDR2 SNEGSKA (reference sequence). The V gene end was trimmed by 4 bases and the J gene end by 3 bases; junction bases not matched to a gene: 2. The length of the CDR3 is 12 residues.

V gene TRBV10-2 combines with J gene TRBJ2-7, with D possibly called TRBD1 or TRBD2 (5 bases each). Germline assignment: CDR1 WSHSY and CDR2 SAAADI. The CDR3 spans 13 residues. The V and J ends lost 7 bases and 7 bases respectively, with 17 bases between them. CDR3 sequence (DNA): TGCGCCAGCAAAACAGTCGGGGCAGGAGAGCAGTACGTC. This translates into CASKTVGAGEQYV.

J is TRBJ2-7 and V is TRBV18; 12 bases agree with TRBD2. Trimming at V came to 4 bases and at J to 5 bases, leaving 12 bases not matched to a gene. The CDR3 is made up of 17 amino acids. CDR1 is KGHSH and CDR2 is LQKENI in the germline V gene. CDR3 loop: CASSRLPLAGGPDEQYF. The CDR3 DNA sequence: TGTGCCAGCTCACGGTTACCCCTAGCGGGAGGGCCGGACGAGCAGTACTTC.

The genes are TRBV25-1 and TRBJ2-5, with 7 bases aligning to TRBD2. Germline V gene data show CDR1 as MGHDK and CDR2 as SYGVNS. Germline trimming cut 3 bases from V and 5 bases from J; bases unmatched to any gene: 9. The CDR3 runs 15 residues. The CDR3 bases are TGTGCCAGCAGTGACCGCCGGGCTAGCGGCGAGACCCAGTACTTC. Translation: CASSDRRASGETQYF.

The V call is TRBV6-1, the J call TRBJ2-2, with no clear D. This CDR3 spans 15 amino acids. V lost 6 bases and J lost 1, with 12 bases in between. Germline V gene data show CDR1 as MNHNS and CDR2 as SASEGT. The CDR3 spells CASSTRTGNTGELFF. The CDR3 DNA sequence: TGTGCCAGCAGCACCCGGACGGGGAACACCGGGGAGCTGTTTTTT.

This clonotype was recorded many times. The chain combines TRBV28 with TRBJ2-3; tentatively, D is TRBD2 (7 bases). The CDR3 covers 15 residues. The germline V and J ends were trimmed by 6 bases and 2 bases, with 15 bases remaining between them. Germline loops: CDR1 MDHEN, CDR2 SYDVKM. CDR3 bases: TGTGCCAGCAGAGACGCGGGGGCCTTCACAGATACGCAGTATTTT. It is translated as CASRDAGAFTDTQYF.

There are a few counts of this clonotype. This chain links TRBV4-2 with TRBJ1-2; D remains ambiguous. The germline V gene has CDR1 LGHNA and CDR2 YNFKEQ. Trimming left V 4 bases short and J 3 bases short, with 9 bases between. The CDR3 runs to 13 residues. This CDR3 is CASSRDTDYGYTF. CDR3 coding DNA: TGTGCCAGCAGCCGTGACACCGACTATGGCTACACCTTC.

The chain employs TRBV5-5 and TRBJ1-4; tentatively, D is TRBD1 (5 bases). Trimming removed 4 bases from V and 4 bases from J, with 11 bases in between. The germline V gene has CDR1 SGHKS and CDR2 YYEKEE (reference sequence). The length of the CDR3 is 14 residues. The CDR3 DNA follows: TGTGCCAGCAGCCAGGGACTTTTTAATGAAAAACTGTTTTTT. Its protein product is CASSQGLFNEKLFF.

The J gene is TRBJ2-1, the V gene TRBV9, with 8 bases aligning to TRBD2. Germline loops: CDR1 SGDLS, CDR2 YYNGEE. The junction had 12 bases not matched to a gene; V was cut back by 0 bases and J by 7 bases. The CDR3 is 17 residues long. CDR3: CASSVATGTSSPNEQFF. The CDR3 DNA follows: TGTGCCAGCAGCGTAGCCACCGGGACTAGTAGCCCAAATGAGCAGTTCTTC.